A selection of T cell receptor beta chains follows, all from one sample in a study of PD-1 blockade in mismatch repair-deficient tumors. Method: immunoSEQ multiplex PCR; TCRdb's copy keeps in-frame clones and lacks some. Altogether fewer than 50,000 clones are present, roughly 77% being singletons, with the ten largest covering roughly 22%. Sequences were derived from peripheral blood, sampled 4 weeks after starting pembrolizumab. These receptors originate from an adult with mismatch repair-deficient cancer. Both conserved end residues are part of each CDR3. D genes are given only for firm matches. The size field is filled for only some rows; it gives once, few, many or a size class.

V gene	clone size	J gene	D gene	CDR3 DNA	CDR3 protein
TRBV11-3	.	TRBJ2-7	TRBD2	TGTGCCAGCAGCCCCCAAGCGGGAGCGGGCTACGAGCAGTACTTC	CASSPQAGAGYEQYF
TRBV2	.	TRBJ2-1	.	TGTGCCAGCAGTAGCGGAAACTACAATGAGCAGTTCTTC	CASSSGNYNEQFF
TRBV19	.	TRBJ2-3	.	TGTGCCAGTAGTATACAGTGGAGCACAGATACGCAGTATTTT	CASSIQWSTDTQYF
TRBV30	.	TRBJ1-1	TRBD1	TGTGCCTGGAGTGATTGGTCCCCGACAGGGATCCATGAAGCTTTCTTT	CAWSDWSPTGIHEAFF
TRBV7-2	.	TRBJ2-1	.	TGTGCCAGCAGCCGGGCGGAGAGGGAAAGGCAGTTCTTC	CASSRAERERQFF
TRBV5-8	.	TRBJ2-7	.	TGTGCCAGCAGCTTACAGGATGTGGTAAACGAGCAGTACTTC	CASSLQDVVNEQYF
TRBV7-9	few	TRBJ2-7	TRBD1	TGTGCCAGCAGCTTTAGTCGGACAGGGGTTAACGAGCAGTACTTC	CASSFSRTGVNEQYF
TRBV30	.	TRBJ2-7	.	TGTGCCTGGAGTCAGGAAGGGGTTCGGTGGGGATCCTACGAGCAGTACTTC	CAWSQEGVRWGSYEQYF
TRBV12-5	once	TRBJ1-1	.	TGTGCTAGTGGTTTGCGGGGGGCCAACACTGAAGCTTTCTTT	CASGLRGANTEAFF
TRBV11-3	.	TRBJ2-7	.	TGTGCCAGCAGCCAATATGTTGGATTGCTAGCAGAATACGAGCAGTACTTC	CASSQYVGLLAEYEQYF
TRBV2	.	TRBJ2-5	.	TGTGCCAGCACCTTGACTAGGCGAGAGACCCAGTACTTC	CASTLTRRETQYF
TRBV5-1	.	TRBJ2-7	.	TGCGCCAGCAGCAAAGGACAGCTGGTGTTCTACGAGCAGTACTTC	CASSKGQLVFYEQYF
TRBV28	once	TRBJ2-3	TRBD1	TGTGCCAGCAGCGCCGGGACAGCGCTTGATACGCAGTATTTT	CASSAGTALDTQYF
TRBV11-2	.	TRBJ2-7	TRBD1	TGTGCCAGCAGCTTAGTGTTGGACAGGGCCTACGAGCAGTACTTC	CASSLVLDRAYEQYF
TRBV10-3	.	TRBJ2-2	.	TGTGCCATCTCTGGGGCGAACACCGGGGAGCTGTTTTTT	CAISGANTGELFF
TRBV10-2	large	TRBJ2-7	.	TGCGCCAGCAGTGATAGTCAGGGTAACGAGCAGTACTTC	CASSDSQGNEQYF
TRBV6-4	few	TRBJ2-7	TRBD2	TGTGCCAGCACCCGATCCGGGACTAATTTGTTGGAGCAGTACTTC	CASTRSGTNLLEQYF
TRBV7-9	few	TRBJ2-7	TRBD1	TGTGCCAGCGGACAGGGATACGAGCAGTACTTC	CASGQGYEQYF
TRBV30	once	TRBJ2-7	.	TGTGCCTGGAGTGTACGAAATTGGCCAGACTACGAGCAGTACTTC	CAWSVRNWPDYEQYF
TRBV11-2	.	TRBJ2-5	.	TGTGCCAGCAGCTTAGATTGGGGGGACCCCGGGACCCAAGAGACCCAGTACTTC	CASSLDWGDPGTQETQYF
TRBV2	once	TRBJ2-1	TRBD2	TGTGCCAGCAGTGAAAGGCTAGCGGGGCCTTACAATGAGCAGTTCTTC	CASSERLAGPYNEQFF
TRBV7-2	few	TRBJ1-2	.	TGTGCCAGCAGTTTTACGACAGAGGGCTATGGCTACACCTTC	CASSFTTEGYGYTF
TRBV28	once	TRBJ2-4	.	TGTGCCAGCACCAATTTTGAGGGGAAGGGGGCCAAAAACATTCAGTACTTC	CASTNFEGKGAKNIQYF
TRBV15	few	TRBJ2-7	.	TGTGCCACCAGCAGAGATCCATCCGGGGGCAGCGAGCAGTACTTC	CATSRDPSGGSEQYF
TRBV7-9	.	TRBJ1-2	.	TGTGCCAGCAGCTTCTTAAGTCAATCCAACTATGGCTACACCTTC	CASSFLSQSNYGYTF
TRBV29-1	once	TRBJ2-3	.	TGCAGCGTTGCAACGGAGGGGGCAGGAGATACGCAGTATTTT	CSVATEGAGDTQYF
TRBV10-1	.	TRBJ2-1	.	TGCGCCAGCAGTGAGGACAGCTCCTACAATGAGCAGTTCTTC	CASSEDSSYNEQFF
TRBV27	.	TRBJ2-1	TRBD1	TGTGCCAGCAGTTCCAGGGGCAGGGGGCTGGACAATGAGCAGTTCTTC	CASSSRGRGLDNEQFF
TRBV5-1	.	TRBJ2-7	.	TGCGCCAGCAGCTCGACAGTTGCTGACGAGCAGTACTTC	CASSSTVADEQYF
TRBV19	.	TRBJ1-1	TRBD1	TGTGCCTCTCAGGGGGCAGGGAACACTGAAGCTTTCTTT	CASQGAGNTEAFF
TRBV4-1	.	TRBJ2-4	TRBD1	TGCGCCAGCAGCCCGCAGGGGGTTCTAATATACTTC	CASSPQGVLIYF
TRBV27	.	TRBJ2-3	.	TGTGCCAGCAGTCCCCTCGTGCGCACAGATACGCAGTATTTT	CASSPLVRTDTQYF
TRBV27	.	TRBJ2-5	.	TGTGCCAGCAGTTTAAGGGTAGTAGGAGAGACCCAGTACTTC	CASSLRVVGETQYF
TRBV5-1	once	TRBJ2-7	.	TGCGCCAGCAGGGAAGCTAGCTCCTACGAGCAGTACTTC	CASREASSYEQYF
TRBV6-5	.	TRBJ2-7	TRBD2	TGTGCCAGCAGCCTCGGTTTAGCGGGAACCTACGAGCAGTACTTC	CASSLGLAGTYEQYF
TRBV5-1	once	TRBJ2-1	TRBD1	TGCGCCAGCAGCTTGGTAGCAGGGGGAGATGAGCAGTTCTTC	CASSLVAGGDEQFF
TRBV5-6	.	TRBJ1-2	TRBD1	TGTGCCAGCAGCTTGGGCCCGGGACAGGAATTTAACTATGGCTACACCTTC	CASSLGPGQEFNYGYTF
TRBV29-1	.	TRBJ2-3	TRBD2	TGCAGCGTTGAAGAGGGACTAGCGGGGTACACAGATACGCAGTATTTT	CSVEEGLAGYTDTQYF
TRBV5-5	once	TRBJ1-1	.	TGTGCCAGCAGCTTGGCCTCCGACACTGAAGCTTTCTTT	CASSLASDTEAFF
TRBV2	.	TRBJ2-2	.	TGTGCCAGCAGTGAGCAGGGCAGCACCGGGGAGCTGTTTTTT	CASSEQGSTGELFF
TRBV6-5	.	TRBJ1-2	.	TGTGCCAGCAGTTCCGCAGGAGTCGTGGGCTACACCTTC	CASSSAGVVGYTF
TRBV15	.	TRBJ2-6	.	TGTGCCACCACCCCATTTGGGTCTGGGGCCAACGTCCTGACTTTC	CATTPFGSGANVLTF
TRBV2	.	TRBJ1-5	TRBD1	TGTGCCAGCAGTCCACAGGGGACATATCAGCCCCAGCATTTT	CASSPQGTYQPQHF
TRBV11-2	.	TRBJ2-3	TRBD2	TGTGCCAGCAGCTTAGGGTGGGCTAGCGGGTTAACAGATACGCAGTATTTT	CASSLGWASGLTDTQYF
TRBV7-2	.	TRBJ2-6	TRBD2	TGTGCCAGCAGCCCCAGGCTAGCGGGAGGGTCTGGGGCCAACGTCCTGACTTTC	CASSPRLAGGSGANVLTF
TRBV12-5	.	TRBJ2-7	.	TGTGCTAGTGGTCAAACAGGGTCCTCCTACGAGCAGTACTTC	CASGQTGSSYEQYF
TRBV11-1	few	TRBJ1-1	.	TGTGCCAGCAGCTTACGGGGATTATCGGGCACTGAAGCTTTCTTT	CASSLRGLSGTEAFF
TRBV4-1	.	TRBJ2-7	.	TGCGCCAGCAGCCTTCTCCCAGTCAACGAGCAGTACTTC	CASSLLPVNEQYF
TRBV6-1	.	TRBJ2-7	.	TGTGCCAGCAGTGTAGCAGGTATTCTTTACTTC	CASSVAGILYF
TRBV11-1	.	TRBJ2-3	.	TGTGCCAGCAGCTTAGGGACAGATACGCAGTATTTT	CASSLGTDTQYF
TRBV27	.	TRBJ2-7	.	TGTGCCAGCAGTTTAGGCGGATCAAGCTCCTACGAGCAGTACTTC	CASSLGGSSSYEQYF
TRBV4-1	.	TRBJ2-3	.	TGCGCCAGCAGCCGATTACTGAGTAGCGAGACAGATACGCAGTATTTT	CASSRLLSSETDTQYF
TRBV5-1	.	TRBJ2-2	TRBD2	TGCGCCAGCAGCTTAGGACTAGTCTCCGGGGAGCTGTTTTTT	CASSLGLVSGELFF
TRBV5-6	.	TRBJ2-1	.	TGTGCCAGCAGCCCGACCGGACGTACTTATGGGCAGTTCTTC	CASSPTGRTYGQFF